A selection of T cell receptor beta chains follows, all from one sample in a study of shared clonotypes between healthy human individuals. The data were produced by immunoSEQ multiplex PCR, yet TCRdb's version contains in-frame clones alone and is incomplete. Of about 1.9 million clones listed, just over 90% are singletons. Material: naive CD8+ T cells from PBMCs. Receptors were obtained from a man between 18 and 35 years old in good health. Some clones in this sample may be carry-over from other donors' samples. Both conserved end residues are part of each CDR3. Each record gives: CDR3 DNA, CDR3 protein, V gene, clone size, D gene, J gene. D genes are given only for firm matches. Part of the rows lack a size; the others show once, few, many or a class for expanded clones.

CDR3nt: TGTGCCAGCAGTTTAATTTGGGGGCTAATGAACACCGGGGAGCTGTTTTTT
CDR3aa: CASSLIWGLMNTGELFF
v_gene: TRBV28
abundance: NA
d_gene: NA
j_gene: TRBJ2-2

CDR3nt: TGTGCCTGGAGTGACCACAGGGAGGTCTTTGGAAACACCATATATTTT
CDR3aa: CAWSDHREVFGNTIYF
v_gene: TRBV30
abundance: NA
d_gene: NA
j_gene: TRBJ1-3

CDR3nt: TGTGCCAGCAGCCGCCTCGGACAGGGCATCTTAGTCACAGATACGCAGTATTTT
CDR3aa: CASSRLGQGILVTDTQYF
v_gene: TRBV4-2
abundance: NA
d_gene: TRBD1
j_gene: TRBJ2-3

CDR3nt: TGCGCCAGCAGCCTTAGAGCGGGAGCGGGCTCCTACAATGAGCAGTTCTTC
CDR3aa: CASSLRAGAGSYNEQFF
v_gene: TRBV4-1
abundance: NA
d_gene: TRBD2
j_gene: TRBJ2-1

CDR3nt: TGTGCCAGCAGCTCCCGGACAGGGGACGGGAACACTGAAGCTTTCTTT
CDR3aa: CASSSRTGDGNTEAFF
v_gene: TRBV7-9
abundance: NA
d_gene: TRBD1
j_gene: TRBJ1-1

CDR3nt: TGTGCCAGCATCCTACTAGCGGGAGGAGGGGATGAGCAGTTCTTC
CDR3aa: CASILLAGGGDEQFF
v_gene: TRBV7-9
abundance: NA
d_gene: TRBD2
j_gene: TRBJ2-1

CDR3nt: TGTGCCAGCAGCTGGGGGACTACCACCGGGGAGCTGTTTTTT
CDR3aa: CASSWGTTTGELFF
v_gene: TRBV7-9
abundance: NA
d_gene: TRBD2
j_gene: TRBJ2-2

CDR3nt: TGCGCCAGCAGCTTGGGACCGCAGGGAACTAACTATGGCTACACCTTC
CDR3aa: CASSLGPQGTNYGYTF
v_gene: TRBV5-1
abundance: NA
d_gene: NA
j_gene: TRBJ1-2

CDR3nt: TGCGCCAGCAGCCAAGATAAAATAAGGACCTATGGCTACACCTTC
CDR3aa: CASSQDKIRTYGYTF
v_gene: TRBV4-1
abundance: NA
d_gene: NA
j_gene: TRBJ1-2

CDR3nt: TGTGCCATCAGTGAGTTCAGGAATTACGACAATGAGCAGTTCTTC
CDR3aa: CAISEFRNYDNEQFF
v_gene: TRBV10-3
abundance: NA
d_gene: NA
j_gene: TRBJ2-1

CDR3nt: TGCGCCAGCAGCCAAGGCAGGGCCATCAATCAGCCCCAGCATTTT
CDR3aa: CASSQGRAINQPQHF
v_gene: TRBV4-1
abundance: NA
d_gene: NA
j_gene: TRBJ1-5

CDR3nt: TGTGCCAGCAGTGAGAGGGGTCCCTATGGCTACACCTTC
CDR3aa: CASSERGPYGYTF
v_gene: TRBV2
abundance: NA
d_gene: NA
j_gene: TRBJ1-2

CDR3nt: TGTGCCAGCAGCCTCGGACAACCGCATGGCATCTACGAGCAGTACTTC
CDR3aa: CASSLGQPHGIYEQYF
v_gene: TRBV14
abundance: NA
d_gene: NA
j_gene: TRBJ2-7

CDR3nt: TGTGCCAGCAGCCCCCGCGGGTACGAGCAGTTCTTC
CDR3aa: CASSPRGYEQFF
v_gene: TRBV7-2
abundance: NA
d_gene: NA
j_gene: TRBJ2-1

CDR3nt: TGTGCCACTTCACGAGGCTCTGGGGCCAACGTCCTGACTTTC
CDR3aa: CATSRGSGANVLTF
v_gene: TRBV19
abundance: NA
d_gene: NA
j_gene: TRBJ2-6

CDR3nt: TGTGCCAGCAGCTATAACAGGGGGACAGAGCCAGATACGCAGTATTTT
CDR3aa: CASSYNRGTEPDTQYF
v_gene: TRBV11-3
abundance: once
d_gene: TRBD1
j_gene: TRBJ2-3

CDR3nt: TGTGCCAGCAGCTTAGATCGGGGTAGCGGGCGGACCCAGTACTTC
CDR3aa: CASSLDRGSGRTQYF
v_gene: TRBV11-2
abundance: NA
d_gene: TRBD2
j_gene: TRBJ2-5

CDR3nt: TGTGCCAGCAGCTTTCCGTCAGGGGTTGGGTACGAGCAGTACTTC
CDR3aa: CASSFPSGVGYEQYF
v_gene: TRBV5-6
abundance: NA
d_gene: NA
j_gene: TRBJ2-7

CDR3nt: TGTGCCAGCAGCCCGACTCCTATGAGCTCCTACGAGCAGTACTTC
CDR3aa: CASSPTPMSSYEQYF
v_gene: TRBV27
abundance: NA
d_gene: NA
j_gene: TRBJ2-7

CDR3nt: TGTGCCAGCACTACGGGCCCCAATCAGCCCCAGCATTTT
CDR3aa: CASTTGPNQPQHF
v_gene: TRBV28
abundance: few
d_gene: NA
j_gene: TRBJ1-5

CDR3nt: TGTGCCAGCAGTGACGTCACAGCCGGATCCTACAATGAGCAGTTCTTC
CDR3aa: CASSDVTAGSYNEQFF
v_gene: TRBV2
abundance: NA
d_gene: NA
j_gene: TRBJ2-1

CDR3nt: TGTGCCAGCAGCTTGGCAGGCAGCGGCCAGACCTACGAGCAGTACTTC
CDR3aa: CASSLAGSGQTYEQYF
v_gene: TRBV5-4
abundance: NA
d_gene: NA
j_gene: TRBJ2-7

CDR3nt: TGTGCCACCAGCAGAGATTGGACGGCGAGCTCCTACGAGCAGTACTTC
CDR3aa: CATSRDWTASSYEQYF
v_gene: TRBV15
abundance: once
d_gene: NA
j_gene: TRBJ2-7

CDR3nt: TGTGCCAGCAGCTTAAACGGTAACGGGAACACTGAAGCTTTCTTT
CDR3aa: CASSLNGNGNTEAFF
v_gene: TRBV7-3
abundance: once
d_gene: NA
j_gene: TRBJ1-1

CDR3nt: TGTGCCAGCAGTCTGCGGACAGGGCATACTGAAGCTTTCTTT
CDR3aa: CASSLRTGHTEAFF
v_gene: TRBV27
abundance: NA
d_gene: TRBD1
j_gene: TRBJ1-1

CDR3nt: TGTGCCAGCAGCCCTAGGGCGGGACGCTCTTACGAGCAGTACTTC
CDR3aa: CASSPRAGRSYEQYF
v_gene: TRBV7-9
abundance: NA
d_gene: NA
j_gene: TRBJ2-7

CDR3nt: TGTGCCAGCAGTCCTCGGACTAGGTCCGATACGCAGTATTTT
CDR3aa: CASSPRTRSDTQYF
v_gene: TRBV28
abundance: NA
d_gene: TRBD2
j_gene: TRBJ2-3

CDR3nt: TGTGCCAGCAGTTACTCAGGGGGAGTCTATGGCTACACCTTC
CDR3aa: CASSYSGGVYGYTF
v_gene: TRBV6-5
abundance: NA
d_gene: NA
j_gene: TRBJ1-2

CDR3nt: TGCAGCGCATGGGGAGCGGGAAGCGAGCAGTACTTC
CDR3aa: CSAWGAGSEQYF
v_gene: TRBV29-1
abundance: NA
d_gene: TRBD2
j_gene: TRBJ2-7

CDR3nt: TGTGCCAGCAGTGACCTCCCCCAGCATTTT
CDR3aa: CASSDLPQHF
v_gene: TRBV6-5
abundance: NA
d_gene: NA
j_gene: TRBJ1-5

CDR3nt: TGTGCCAGCAGTGAAGGGGCGGCTTATCAGCCCCAGCATTTT
CDR3aa: CASSEGAAYQPQHF
v_gene: TRBV6-1
abundance: NA
d_gene: NA
j_gene: TRBJ1-5

CDR3nt: TGTGCCAGCACCTTAGGGACGGTGGGCTATGGCTACACCTTC
CDR3aa: CASTLGTVGYGYTF
v_gene: TRBV5-6
abundance: NA
d_gene: NA
j_gene: TRBJ1-2

CDR3nt: TGTGCCAGCAGTGCCTTCCTGACAATGAACACTGAAGCTTTCTTT
CDR3aa: CASSAFLTMNTEAFF
v_gene: TRBV2
abundance: few
d_gene: NA
j_gene: TRBJ1-1

CDR3nt: TGCGCCAGCAGCCAAGCCCGGCATCAGCCCCAGCATTTT
CDR3aa: CASSQARHQPQHF
v_gene: TRBV4-3
abundance: NA
d_gene: NA
j_gene: TRBJ1-5

CDR3nt: TGCGCCAGCAGCTTCGTCCAGAACACTGAAGCTTTCTTT
CDR3aa: CASSFVQNTEAFF
v_gene: TRBV5-1
abundance: NA
d_gene: NA
j_gene: TRBJ1-1

CDR3nt: TGTGCCAGCAGTGAAGCGGGCGGTAGACATCAGCCCCAGCATTTT
CDR3aa: CASSEAGGRHQPQHF
v_gene: TRBV2
abundance: NA
d_gene: NA
j_gene: TRBJ1-5

CDR3nt: TGTGCCAGCAGTTTATTGGACTCCCGGGAGGGCCCAGATACGCAGTATTTT
CDR3aa: CASSLLDSREGPDTQYF
v_gene: TRBV28
abundance: NA
d_gene: TRBD2
j_gene: TRBJ2-3

CDR3nt: TGTGCCAGCAGCGTAGAGAAAGGGAGGAACACCGGGGAGCTGTTTTTT
CDR3aa: CASSVEKGRNTGELFF
v_gene: TRBV9
abundance: NA
d_gene: NA
j_gene: TRBJ2-2

CDR3nt: TGTGCCAGCAGTTTCTCGACGGATTACAATGAGCAGTTCTTC
CDR3aa: CASSFSTDYNEQFF
v_gene: TRBV27
abundance: NA
d_gene: NA
j_gene: TRBJ2-1

CDR3nt: TGTGCCAGCAGTCTTCGGGACAGGGGATTCACAGATACGCAGTATTTT
CDR3aa: CASSLRDRGFTDTQYF
v_gene: TRBV28
abundance: NA
d_gene: TRBD1
j_gene: TRBJ2-3

CDR3nt: TGTGCCAGCAGCTCAACCCCCGACTTGTGGGAGCTGTTTTTT
CDR3aa: CASSSTPDLWELFF
v_gene: TRBV7-2
abundance: once
d_gene: NA
j_gene: TRBJ2-2

CDR3nt: TGTGCCAGCAGCGTAGGGGTAGGGCCGATAACCGGGGAGCTGTTTTTT
CDR3aa: CASSVGVGPITGELFF
v_gene: TRBV9
abundance: NA
d_gene: NA
j_gene: TRBJ2-2

CDR3nt: TGTGCCAGCAGTTTATTTATCAATGAGCAGTTCTTC
CDR3aa: CASSLFINEQFF
v_gene: TRBV28
abundance: NA
d_gene: NA
j_gene: TRBJ2-1

CDR3nt: TGTGCCAGCAGTTACCTTAGCGGGCCTTCCTACGAGCAGTACTTC
CDR3aa: CASSYLSGPSYEQYF
v_gene: TRBV7-2
abundance: NA
d_gene: TRBD2
j_gene: TRBJ2-7

CDR3nt: TGTGCCAGCAGCCCCCCGGGCGGGAGGGCCGGGACAGATACGCAGTATTTT
CDR3aa: CASSPPGGRAGTDTQYF
v_gene: TRBV13
abundance: NA
d_gene: TRBD2
j_gene: TRBJ2-3

CDR3nt: TGCGCCAGCAGCCAAGGCCCCGAGGGGGAGCTGTTTTTT
CDR3aa: CASSQGPEGELFF
v_gene: TRBV4-1
abundance: once
d_gene: NA
j_gene: TRBJ2-2

CDR3nt: TGTGCCAGCACCCCCCGCGAGACAGGGGTGAGTGAGCAGTACTTC
CDR3aa: CASTPRETGVSEQYF
v_gene: TRBV27
abundance: NA
d_gene: TRBD1
j_gene: TRBJ2-7

CDR3nt: TGTGCCAGCAGCTCCTCCCGGACGGAGTACTACGAGCAGTACTTC
CDR3aa: CASSSSRTEYYEQYF
v_gene: TRBV7-9
abundance: NA
d_gene: NA
j_gene: TRBJ2-7

CDR3nt: TGTGCCAGCATCCGAGCGGGGGACTCCTACAATGAGCAGTTCTTC
CDR3aa: CASIRAGDSYNEQFF
v_gene: TRBV27
abundance: once
d_gene: TRBD2
j_gene: TRBJ2-1

CDR3nt: TGTGCCAGCAGCGTAGACGACAACTATGGCTACACCTTC
CDR3aa: CASSVDDNYGYTF
v_gene: TRBV9
abundance: NA
d_gene: NA
j_gene: TRBJ1-2

CDR3nt: TGTGCCAGCCCTGGGACTAGCGGGAGGAGGGAGGTACGCAATGAGCAGTTCTTC
CDR3aa: CASPGTSGRREVRNEQFF
v_gene: TRBV6-8
abundance: NA
d_gene: TRBD2
j_gene: TRBJ2-1

CDR3nt: TGCGCCAGCAGCTCTACACACGAGCAGTACTTC
CDR3aa: CASSSTHEQYF
v_gene: TRBV5-1
abundance: NA
d_gene: NA
j_gene: TRBJ2-7

CDR3nt: TGTGCCAGCAGCCAAGTGGAGGCAGGGGGCCTAGACACCATATATTTT
CDR3aa: CASSQVEAGGLDTIYF
v_gene: TRBV7-9
abundance: NA
d_gene: TRBD1
j_gene: TRBJ1-3

CDR3nt: TGTGCCAGCAGACAAGACAGGCCCCCCTTGGAGCAGTACTTC
CDR3aa: CASRQDRPPLEQYF
v_gene: TRBV28
abundance: NA
d_gene: NA
j_gene: TRBJ2-7

CDR3nt: TGCGCCAGCAGCCAAGAAGTGACTAGCGTCGATGAGCAGTTCTTC
CDR3aa: CASSQEVTSVDEQFF
v_gene: TRBV4-1
abundance: NA
d_gene: TRBD2
j_gene: TRBJ2-1

CDR3nt: TGTGCCAGCACGCCAAGGTCGGGCACTGAAGCTTTCTTT
CDR3aa: CASTPRSGTEAFF
v_gene: TRBV5-6
abundance: NA
d_gene: NA
j_gene: TRBJ1-1

CDR3nt: TGTGCCAGCAGCTCCATTTTGGAGACCCAGTACTTC
CDR3aa: CASSSILETQYF
v_gene: TRBV11-2
abundance: NA
d_gene: NA
j_gene: TRBJ2-5

CDR3nt: TGTGCCAGCAGTCCCGGGACAGAGGTTACAGTTAACTATGGCTACACCTTC
CDR3aa: CASSPGTEVTVNYGYTF
v_gene: TRBV28
abundance: NA
d_gene: TRBD1
j_gene: TRBJ1-2

CDR3nt: TGTGCCAGCTCACCACGCGGGGCCGGCGGGAGGAAGGGATATGAGCAGTTCTTC
CDR3aa: CASSPRGAGGRKGYEQFF
v_gene: TRBV18
abundance: NA
d_gene: TRBD2
j_gene: TRBJ2-1

CDR3nt: TGCAGCGTTCAGGGCGGAGAATCCTACGAGCAGTACTTC
CDR3aa: CSVQGGESYEQYF
v_gene: TRBV29-1
abundance: NA
d_gene: NA
j_gene: TRBJ2-7